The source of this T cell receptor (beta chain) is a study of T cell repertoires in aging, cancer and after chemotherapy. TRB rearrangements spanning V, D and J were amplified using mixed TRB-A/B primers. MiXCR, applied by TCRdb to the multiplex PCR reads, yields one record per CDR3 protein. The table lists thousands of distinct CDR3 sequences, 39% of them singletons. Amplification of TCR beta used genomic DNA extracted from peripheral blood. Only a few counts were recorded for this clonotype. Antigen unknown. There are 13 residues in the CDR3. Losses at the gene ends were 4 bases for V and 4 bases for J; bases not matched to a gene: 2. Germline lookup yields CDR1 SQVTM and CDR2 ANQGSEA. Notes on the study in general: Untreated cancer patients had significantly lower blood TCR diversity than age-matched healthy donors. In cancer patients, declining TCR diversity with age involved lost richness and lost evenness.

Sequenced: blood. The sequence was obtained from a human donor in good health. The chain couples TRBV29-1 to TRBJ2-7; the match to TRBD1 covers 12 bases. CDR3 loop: CSVGDRGLYEQYF. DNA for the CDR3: TGCAGCGTTGGGGACAGGGGGCTTTACGAGCAGTACTTC.